This TCR beta chain was recorded in a study of somatic mutations in cytotoxic T cells in rheumatoid arthritis. The data were produced by immunoSEQ multiplex PCR, yet TCRdb's version contains in-frame clones alone and is incomplete. Of approximately 21,000 clones in the sample, approximately 81% were seen once. From germline, CDR1 is KGHSH and CDR2 LQKENI. CDR3 length equals 13 residues. V lost 0 bases to trimming and J lost 6 bases, with 9 bases between them. The J gene is TRBJ2-7, the V gene TRBV18; D uncertain. Sequences were obtained from CD8+ T cells sorted from blood. The receptor comes from an adult with rheumatoid arthritis. This chain's CDR3 is CASSPPGAAEQYF. Written as DNA, the CDR3 is TGTGCCAGCTCACCACCAGGCGCAGCCGAGCAGTACTTC.